This T cell receptor beta chain originates from a study of siplizumab effects on memory and regulatory T cells. J was trimmed by 3 bases and V by 3 bases; bases with no gene match: 7. This CDR3 region has 15 residues. Germline V gene sequence: CDR1 KGHSH, CDR2 LQKENI. Each sample yielded around 9.3 x 10^4 assayed TCR templates. This table comes from immunoSEQ multiplex PCR, and its TCRdb copy is limited to in-frame clones, with some not included. The data show some 100,000 clones, around 90% seen once. Study findings and constraints: The Treg-derived share of mappable alloreactive CD4+ clones averaged roughly 70% with siplizumab and over 25% in controls.

On this clone: The antigen is not known.

The clonotype originates from a human donor in good health. The sample consisted of CD4+ T cells sorted from blood. This rearrangement joins TRBV18 to TRBJ1-2; the match to TRBD1 covers 7 bases. The CDR3 DNA reads as TGTGCCAGCTCACCGGCTCGGACAGGAGACTATGGCTACACCTTC. This sequence encodes CASSPARTGDYGYTF.